There are a few counts of the clone carrying this TCR beta chain. The antigen is unknown. The sample originates from a study of T cells in Graves' hyperthyroidism and ophthalmopathy. Study results and limitations: Blood also showed most of the thyroid clonotypes that were expanded above 0.001. Stable hyperthyroidism was told apart from ophthalmopathy by a model built on 13 V-J features.

Uncontrolled infection, other autoimmune disease, pregnancy and lactation each barred patients from inclusion. The diagnoses drew upon clinical symptoms, serum thyroxine and TRAb, thyroid ultrasound and orbital computed tomography. Authors of the study amplified TCR beta CDR3 regions from RNA transcripts. The primer set for the first-round RT-PCR of the TCR CDR3 was HTBI. TCRdb called the multiplex PCR reads again in MiXCR, with one record for every CDR3 protein. In the table there are some 300,000 distinct CDR3 sequences, approximately 15% of which are singletons. Material: blood. This TCR was sampled from a man younger than 40 with Graves' hyperthyroidism.

The CDR3 spells CASSAGQGDVYEQYF. CDR3 coding DNA: TGCGCCAGCAGTGCAGGGCAGGGGGACGTCTACGAGCAGTACTTC. The chain recombines TRBV10-2 with TRBJ2-7, with 7 bases matching TRBD1. The V gene's germline CDR1 is WSHSY and CDR2 SAAADI. Trimming cost V 4 bases and J 3 bases; bases outside gene matches: 9. CDR3 length equals 15 residues.